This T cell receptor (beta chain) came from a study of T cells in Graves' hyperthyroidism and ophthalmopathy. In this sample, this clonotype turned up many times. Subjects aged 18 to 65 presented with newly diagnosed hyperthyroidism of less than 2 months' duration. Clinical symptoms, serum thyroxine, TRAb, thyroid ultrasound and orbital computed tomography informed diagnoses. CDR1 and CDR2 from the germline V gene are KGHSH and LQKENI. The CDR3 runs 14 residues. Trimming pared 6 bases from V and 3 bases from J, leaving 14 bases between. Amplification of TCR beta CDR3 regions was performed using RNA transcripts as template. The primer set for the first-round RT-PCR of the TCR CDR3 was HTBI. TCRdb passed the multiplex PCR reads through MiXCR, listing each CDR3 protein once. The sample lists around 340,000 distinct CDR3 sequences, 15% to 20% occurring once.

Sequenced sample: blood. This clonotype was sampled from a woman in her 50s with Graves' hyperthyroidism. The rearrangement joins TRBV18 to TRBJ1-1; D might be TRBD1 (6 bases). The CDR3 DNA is TGTGCCAGCTCCCCCGTCGGGGGGCACACTGAAGCTTTCTTT. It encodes CASSPVGGHTEAFF.